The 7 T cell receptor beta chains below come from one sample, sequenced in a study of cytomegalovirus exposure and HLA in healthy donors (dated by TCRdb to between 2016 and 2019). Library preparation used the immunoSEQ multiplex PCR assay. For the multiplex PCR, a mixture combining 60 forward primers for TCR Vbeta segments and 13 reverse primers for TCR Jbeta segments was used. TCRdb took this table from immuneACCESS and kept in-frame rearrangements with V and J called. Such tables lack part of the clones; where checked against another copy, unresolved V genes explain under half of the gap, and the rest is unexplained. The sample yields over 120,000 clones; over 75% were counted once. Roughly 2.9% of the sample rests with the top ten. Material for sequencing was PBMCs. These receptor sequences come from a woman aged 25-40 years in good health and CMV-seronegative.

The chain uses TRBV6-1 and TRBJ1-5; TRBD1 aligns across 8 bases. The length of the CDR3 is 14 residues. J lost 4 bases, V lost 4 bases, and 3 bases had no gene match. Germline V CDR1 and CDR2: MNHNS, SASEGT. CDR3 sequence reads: CASSAQGANQPQHF. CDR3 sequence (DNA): TGTGCCAGCAGTGCCCAGGGGGCAAATCAGCCCCAGCATTTT.

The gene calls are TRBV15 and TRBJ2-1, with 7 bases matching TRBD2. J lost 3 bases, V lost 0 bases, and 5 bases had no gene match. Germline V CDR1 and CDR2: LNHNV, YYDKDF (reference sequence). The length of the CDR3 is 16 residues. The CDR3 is CATSRDRAGLYNEQFF. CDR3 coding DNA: TGTGCCACCAGCAGAGATCGAGCGGGGCTCTACAATGAGCAGTTCTTC.

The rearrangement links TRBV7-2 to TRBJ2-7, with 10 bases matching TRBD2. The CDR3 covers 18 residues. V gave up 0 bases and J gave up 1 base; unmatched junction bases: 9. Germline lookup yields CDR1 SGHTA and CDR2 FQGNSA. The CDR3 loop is CASSLARTSGQTSYEQYF. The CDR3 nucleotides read TGTGCCAGCAGCTTAGCGAGGACTAGCGGCCAGACTTCCTACGAGCAGTACTTC.

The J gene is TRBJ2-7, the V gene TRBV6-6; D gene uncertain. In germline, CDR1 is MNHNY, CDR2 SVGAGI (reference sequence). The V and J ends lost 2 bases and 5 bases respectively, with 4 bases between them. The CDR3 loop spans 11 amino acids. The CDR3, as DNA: TGTGCCAGCAGTTACCGGGACGAGCAGTACTTC. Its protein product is CASSYRDEQYF.

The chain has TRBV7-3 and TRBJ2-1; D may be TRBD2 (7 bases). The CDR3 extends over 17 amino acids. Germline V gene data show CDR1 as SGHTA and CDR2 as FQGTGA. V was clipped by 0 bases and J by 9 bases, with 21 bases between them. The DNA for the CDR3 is TGTGCCAGCAGCTTAACTCGTATGGGGGGGGCCCACACTGAGCAGTTCTTC. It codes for CASSLTRMGGAHTEQFF.

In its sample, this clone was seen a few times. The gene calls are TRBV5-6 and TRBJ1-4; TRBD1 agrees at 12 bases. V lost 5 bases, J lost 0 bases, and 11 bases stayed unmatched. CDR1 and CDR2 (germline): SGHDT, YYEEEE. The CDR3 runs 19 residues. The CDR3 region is CASSRRDRGPIATNEKLFF. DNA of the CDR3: TGTGCCAGCAGTCGTAGGGACAGGGGGCCTATTGCAACTAATGAAAAACTGTTTTTT. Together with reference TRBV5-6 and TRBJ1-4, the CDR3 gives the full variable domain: DAGVTQSPTHLIKTRGQQVTLRCSPKSGHDTVSWYQQALGQGPQFIFQYYEEEERQRGNFPDRFSGHQFPNYSSELNVNALLLGDSALYLCASSRRDRGPIATNEKLFFGSGTQLSVL.

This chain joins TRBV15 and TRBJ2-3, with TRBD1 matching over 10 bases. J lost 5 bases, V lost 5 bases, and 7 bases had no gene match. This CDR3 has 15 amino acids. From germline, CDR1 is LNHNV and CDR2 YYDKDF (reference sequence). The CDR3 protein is CATSGRQGAGDTQYF. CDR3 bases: TGTGCCACCAGCGGACGACAGGGGGCAGGAGATACGCAGTATTTT.